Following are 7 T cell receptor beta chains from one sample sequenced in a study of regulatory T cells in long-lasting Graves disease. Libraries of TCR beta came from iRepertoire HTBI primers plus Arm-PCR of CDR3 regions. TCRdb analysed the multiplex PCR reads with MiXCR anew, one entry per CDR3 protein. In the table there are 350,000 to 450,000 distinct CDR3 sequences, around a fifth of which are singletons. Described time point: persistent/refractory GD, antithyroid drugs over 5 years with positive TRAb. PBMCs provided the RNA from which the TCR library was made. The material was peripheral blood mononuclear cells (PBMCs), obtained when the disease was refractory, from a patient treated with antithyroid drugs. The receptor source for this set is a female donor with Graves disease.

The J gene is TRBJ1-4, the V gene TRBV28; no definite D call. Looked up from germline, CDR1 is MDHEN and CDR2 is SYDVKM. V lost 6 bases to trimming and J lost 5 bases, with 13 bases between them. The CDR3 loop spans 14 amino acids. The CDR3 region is CASSPGRRNEKLFF. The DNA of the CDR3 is TGTGCCAGCAGCCCTGGGAGAAGAAATGAAAAACTGTTTTTT.

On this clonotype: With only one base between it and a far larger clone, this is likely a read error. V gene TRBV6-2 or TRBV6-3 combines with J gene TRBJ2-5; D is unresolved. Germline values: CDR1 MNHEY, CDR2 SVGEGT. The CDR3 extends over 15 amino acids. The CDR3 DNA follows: TGTACCAGCAGTTACTCTGTTCGGGTTGGAGAGACCCAGTACTTC. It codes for CTSSYSVRVGETQYF.

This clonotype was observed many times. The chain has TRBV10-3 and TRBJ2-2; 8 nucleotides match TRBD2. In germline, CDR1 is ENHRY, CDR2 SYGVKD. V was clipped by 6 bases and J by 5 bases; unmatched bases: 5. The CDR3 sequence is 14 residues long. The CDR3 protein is CAIRGLDETGELFF. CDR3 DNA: TGTGCCATCAGGGGACTAGATGAGACCGGGGAGCTGTTTTTT.

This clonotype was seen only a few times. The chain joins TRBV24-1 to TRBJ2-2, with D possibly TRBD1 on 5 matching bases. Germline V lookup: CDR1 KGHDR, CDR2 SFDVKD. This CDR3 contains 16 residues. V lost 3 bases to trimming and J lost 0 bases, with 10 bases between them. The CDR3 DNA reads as TGTGCCACCAGTGATAGGGTAGGGGCGAACACCGGGGAGCTGTTTTTT. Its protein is CATSDRVGANTGELFF.

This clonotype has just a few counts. The CDR3 sequence is CASSAPGRRSGNTIYF. CDR3 coding DNA: TGTGCCAGCAGTGCCCCAGGACGTCGCTCTGGAAACACCATATATTTT. The chain has TRBV28 and TRBJ1-3; D gene ambiguous. Germline V gene sequence: CDR1 MDHEN, CDR2 SYDVKM. This CDR3 region has 16 residues. Trimming removed 5 bases at V and 0 bases at J, with 14 bases between.

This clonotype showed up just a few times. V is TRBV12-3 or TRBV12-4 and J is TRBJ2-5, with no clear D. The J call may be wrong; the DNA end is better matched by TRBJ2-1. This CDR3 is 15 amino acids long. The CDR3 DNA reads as TGTGCCAGCAGGGACCGGGCCTTAGCCGACAATGAGCAGTTCTTC. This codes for CASRDRALADNEQFF.

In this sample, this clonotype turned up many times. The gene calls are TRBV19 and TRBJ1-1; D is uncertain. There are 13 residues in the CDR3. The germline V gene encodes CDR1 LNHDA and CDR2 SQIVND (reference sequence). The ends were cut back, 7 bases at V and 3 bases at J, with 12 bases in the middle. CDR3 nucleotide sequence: TGTGCCAGTAAATTCCACCGAGACACTGAAGCTTTCTTT. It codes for CASKFHRDTEAFF.